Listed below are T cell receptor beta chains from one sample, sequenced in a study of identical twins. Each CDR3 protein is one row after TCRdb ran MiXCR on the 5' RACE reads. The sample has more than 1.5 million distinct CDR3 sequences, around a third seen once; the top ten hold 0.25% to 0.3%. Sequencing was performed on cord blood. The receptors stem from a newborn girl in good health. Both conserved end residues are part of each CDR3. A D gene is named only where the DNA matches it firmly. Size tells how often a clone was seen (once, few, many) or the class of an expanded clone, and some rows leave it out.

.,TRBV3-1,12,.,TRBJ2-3,TGTGCCAGCAGCCAAGGTGGGGATACGAAGTATTTT,CASSQGGDTKYF
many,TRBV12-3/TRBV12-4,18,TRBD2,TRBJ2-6,TGTGCCAGCAGTTTAGTTGGACTAGCGGGAGGTTTGGCCAACGTCCTGACTTTC,CASSLVGLAGGLANVLTF
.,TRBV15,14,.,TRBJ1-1,TGTGCCACCAGCGGGTTCGCGCCGGGCACTGAAGCTTTCTTT,CATSGFAPGTEAFF
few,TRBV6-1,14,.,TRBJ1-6,TGTGCCAGCAGACCCAGAACCCCAGTTTCACCCCTCCACTTT,CASRPRTPVSPLHF
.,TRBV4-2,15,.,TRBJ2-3,TGTGCCAGCAGCCAAGATTATGGGGACGCAGATACGCAGTATTTT,CASSQDYGDADTQYF
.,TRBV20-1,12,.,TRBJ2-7,TGCAGTGCTAGTAATCCCTACAATGAGCAGTACTTC,CSASNPYNEQYF
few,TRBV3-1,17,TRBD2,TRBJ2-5,TGTGCCAGCAGCCAATTCACGGGACTAGCGGAAAGAGAGACCCAGTACTTC,CASSQFTGLAERETQYF
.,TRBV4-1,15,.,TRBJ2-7,TGCGCCAGCAGCCAAGAAGGGAGGATTTCCTACGAGCAGTACTTC,CASSQEGRISYEQYF
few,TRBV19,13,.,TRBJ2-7,TGTGCCAGTAGTCCCTGGGACGGCTACGAGCAGTACTTC,CASSPWDGYEQYF
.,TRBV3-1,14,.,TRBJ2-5,TGTGCCAGCAGCCCAGGAGCACCTTGGGAGACCCAGTACTTC,CASSPGAPWETQYF
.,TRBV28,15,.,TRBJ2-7,TGTGCCAGCCGACCGACGGCTTATCCCTCCTACGAGCAGTACTTC,CASRPTAYPSYEQYF
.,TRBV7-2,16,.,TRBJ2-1,TGTGCCAGCAGCTTAGGAGGCCCCCCGAGGCTGGATGAGCAGTTCTTC,CASSLGGPPRLDEQFF
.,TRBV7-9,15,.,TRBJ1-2,TGTGCCAGCAGCTTAGCGCATTCTCAGCCCTATGGCTACACCTTC,CASSLAHSQPYGYTF
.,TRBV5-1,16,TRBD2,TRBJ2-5,TGCGCCAGCAGCCTGACAAACGGACTAGCGGGCGGACAGCAGTACTTC,CASSLTNGLAGGQQYF
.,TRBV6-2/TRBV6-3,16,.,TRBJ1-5,TGTGCCAGCAGTTCCATGGTAGGGGTTATCAATCAGCCCCAGCATTTT,CASSSMVGVINQPQHF
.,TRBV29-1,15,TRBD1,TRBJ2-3,TGCAGCGTTGAGGGGGGGACAGGGATGGTGGATACGCAGTATTTT,CSVEGGTGMVDTQYF
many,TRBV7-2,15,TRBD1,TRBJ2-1,TGTGCCAGCAGTCAAACAGGGGGCGAATACAATGAGCAGTTCTTC,CASSQTGGEYNEQFF